The T cell receptor beta chain under discussion was sequenced for a study of regulatory T cells in long-lasting Graves disease. One entry per CDR3 protein results from TCRdb running MiXCR on the reads. The sample carries about 2,000 distinct CDR3 sequences, under 60% recorded once. Findings of the study overall: A reduction in accuracy may have resulted from the small sample size.

A word on this clonotype: The antigen is not known.

After RNA was extracted from PBMCs, the TCR library was made from it. Trimming took 2 bases from V and 7 from J, leaving 9 bases between them. This CDR3 comprises 13 residues. Germline V gene sequence: CDR1 MDHEN, CDR2 SYDVKM. The TCR comes from a human donor with Graves disease. The V and J genes are TRBV28 and TRBJ1-5, with D unresolved. Here the sequenced sample was peripheral blood mononuclear cells (PBMCs), taken with antithyroid drug treatment, in newly diagnosed or persistent Graves disease (not recorded which). As DNA, the CDR3 is TGTGCCAGCAGTTTAGTCAGAGGCCAGCCCCAGCATTTT. Protein sequence: CASSLVRGQPQHF. Filled out from reference TRBV28 and TRBJ1-5, the complete variable domain reads DVKVTQSSRYLVKRTGEKVFLECVQDMDHENMFWYRQDPGLGLRLIYFSYDVKMKEKGDIPEGYSVSREKKERFSLILESASTNQTSMYLCASSLVRGQPQHFGDGTRLSIL.